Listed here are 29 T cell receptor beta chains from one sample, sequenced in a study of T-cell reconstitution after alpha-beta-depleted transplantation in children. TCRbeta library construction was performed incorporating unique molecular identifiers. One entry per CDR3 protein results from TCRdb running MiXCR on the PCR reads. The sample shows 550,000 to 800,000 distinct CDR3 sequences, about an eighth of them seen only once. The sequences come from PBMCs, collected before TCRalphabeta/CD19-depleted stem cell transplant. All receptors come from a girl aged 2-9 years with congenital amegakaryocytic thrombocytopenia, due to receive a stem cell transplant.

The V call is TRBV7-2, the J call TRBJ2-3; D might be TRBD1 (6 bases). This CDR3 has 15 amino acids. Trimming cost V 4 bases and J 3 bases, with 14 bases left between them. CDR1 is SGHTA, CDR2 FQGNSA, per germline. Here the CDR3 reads CASSWRAGETDTQYF. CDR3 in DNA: TGTGCCAGCAGCTGGCGGGCAGGGGAAACAGATACGCAGTATTTT.

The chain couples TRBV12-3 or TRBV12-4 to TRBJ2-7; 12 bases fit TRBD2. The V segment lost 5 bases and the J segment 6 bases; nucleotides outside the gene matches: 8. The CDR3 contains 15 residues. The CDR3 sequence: CASSTSTSGSFEQYF. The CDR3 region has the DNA TGTGCCAGCAGTACCTCGACTAGCGGGAGCTTCGAGCAGTACTTC.

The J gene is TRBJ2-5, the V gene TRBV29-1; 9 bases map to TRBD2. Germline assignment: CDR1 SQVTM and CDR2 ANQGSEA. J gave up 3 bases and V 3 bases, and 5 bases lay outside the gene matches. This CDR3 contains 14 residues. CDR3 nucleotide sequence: TGCAGCGTTGAGTTGCGGGAGGGAGAAGAGACCCAGTACTTC. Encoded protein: CSVELREGEETQYF.

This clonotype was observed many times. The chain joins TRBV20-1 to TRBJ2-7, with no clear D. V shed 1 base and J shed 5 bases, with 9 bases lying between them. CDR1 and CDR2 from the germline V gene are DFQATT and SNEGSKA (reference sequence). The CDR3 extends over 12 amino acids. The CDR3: CSARVPSDEQYF. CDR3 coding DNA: TGCAGTGCTAGAGTTCCCAGCGACGAGCAGTACTTC.

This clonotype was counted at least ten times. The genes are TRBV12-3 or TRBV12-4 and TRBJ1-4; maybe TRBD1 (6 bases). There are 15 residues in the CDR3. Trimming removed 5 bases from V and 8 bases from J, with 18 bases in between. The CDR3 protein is CASSPIPGQREKLFF. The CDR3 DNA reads TGTGCCAGCAGTCCAATCCCCGGACAGCGCGAAAAACTGTTTTTT.

The CDR3 reads CASSSLPLGLAGNYEQYF. CDR3 bases: TGTGCCAGCAGTTCACTACCCCTGGGACTAGCGGGAAACTACGAGCAGTACTTC. The chain links TRBV27 to TRBJ2-7, with 13 bases matching TRBD2. CDR1 and CDR2 from the germline V gene are MNHEY and SMNVEV (reference sequence). The CDR3 covers 18 residues. V shed 4 bases and J 3 bases; nucleotides not matched to a gene: 12.

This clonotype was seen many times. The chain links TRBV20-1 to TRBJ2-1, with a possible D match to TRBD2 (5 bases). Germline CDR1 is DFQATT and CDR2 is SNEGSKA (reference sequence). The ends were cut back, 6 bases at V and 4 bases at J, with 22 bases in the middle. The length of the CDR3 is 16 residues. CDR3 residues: CSAPTRQEDMYNEQFF. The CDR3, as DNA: TGCAGTGCCCCAACCCGGCAGGAGGATATGTACAATGAGCAGTTCTTC.

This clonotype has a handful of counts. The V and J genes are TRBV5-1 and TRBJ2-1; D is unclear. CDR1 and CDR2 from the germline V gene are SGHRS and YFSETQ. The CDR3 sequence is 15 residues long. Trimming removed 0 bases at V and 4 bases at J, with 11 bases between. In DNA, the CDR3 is TGCGCCAGCAGCTTGGATGGTTTTCCGTACAATGAGCAGTTCTTC. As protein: CASSLDGFPYNEQFF.

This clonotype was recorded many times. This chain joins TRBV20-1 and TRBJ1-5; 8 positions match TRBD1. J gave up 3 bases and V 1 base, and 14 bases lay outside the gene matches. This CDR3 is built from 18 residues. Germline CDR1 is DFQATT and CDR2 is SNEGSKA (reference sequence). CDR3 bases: TGCAGTGCTAGAGGTCGAGCCAGGGGGCGCGGGGACAATCAGCCCCAGCATTTT. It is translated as CSARGRARGRGDNQPQHF.

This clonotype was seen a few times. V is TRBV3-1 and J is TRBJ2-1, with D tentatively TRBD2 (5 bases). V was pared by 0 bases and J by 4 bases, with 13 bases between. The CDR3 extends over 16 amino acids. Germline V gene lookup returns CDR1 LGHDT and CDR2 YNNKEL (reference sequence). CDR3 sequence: CASSQDGLPKYNEQFF. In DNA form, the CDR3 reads TGTGCCAGCAGCCAAGATGGACTTCCGAAATACAATGAGCAGTTCTTC.

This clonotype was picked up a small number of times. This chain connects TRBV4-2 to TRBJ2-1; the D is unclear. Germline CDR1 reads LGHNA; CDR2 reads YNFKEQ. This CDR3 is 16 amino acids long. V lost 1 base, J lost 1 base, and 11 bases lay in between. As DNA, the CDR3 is TGTGCCAGCAGCCAAGCCGAGACTGGTTCCTACAATGAGCAGTTCTTC. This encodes CASSQAETGSYNEQFF.

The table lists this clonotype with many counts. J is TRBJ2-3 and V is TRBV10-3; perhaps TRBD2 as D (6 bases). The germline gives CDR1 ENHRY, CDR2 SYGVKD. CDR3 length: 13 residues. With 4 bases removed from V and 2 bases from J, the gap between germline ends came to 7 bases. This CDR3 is CAISGGDTDTQYF. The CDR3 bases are TGTGCCATCAGTGGCGGGGACACAGATACGCAGTATTTT.

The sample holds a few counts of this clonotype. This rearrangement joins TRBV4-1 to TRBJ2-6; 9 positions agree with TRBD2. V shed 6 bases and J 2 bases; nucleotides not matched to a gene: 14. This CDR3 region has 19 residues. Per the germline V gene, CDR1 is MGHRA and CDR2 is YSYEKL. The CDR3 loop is CASSSHLGVAGAGANVLTF. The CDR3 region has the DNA TGCGCCAGCAGTTCCCACCTCGGAGTAGCGGGAGCTGGGGCCAACGTCCTGACTTTC.

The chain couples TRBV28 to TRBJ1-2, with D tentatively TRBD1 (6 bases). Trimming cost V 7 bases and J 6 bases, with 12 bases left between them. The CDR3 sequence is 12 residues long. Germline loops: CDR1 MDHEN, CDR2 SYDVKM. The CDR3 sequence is CASINRENGYTF. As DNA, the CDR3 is TGTGCCAGCATTAACAGGGAAAATGGCTACACCTTC.

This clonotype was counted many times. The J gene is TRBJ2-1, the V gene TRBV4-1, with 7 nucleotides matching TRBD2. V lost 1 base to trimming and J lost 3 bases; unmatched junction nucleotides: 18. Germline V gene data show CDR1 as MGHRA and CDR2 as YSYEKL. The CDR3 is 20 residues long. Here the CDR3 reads CASSQGLLKRGVGGYNEQFF. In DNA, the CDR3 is TGCGCCAGCAGCCAAGGATTGCTCAAGCGGGGCGTGGGTGGCTACAATGAGCAGTTCTTC.

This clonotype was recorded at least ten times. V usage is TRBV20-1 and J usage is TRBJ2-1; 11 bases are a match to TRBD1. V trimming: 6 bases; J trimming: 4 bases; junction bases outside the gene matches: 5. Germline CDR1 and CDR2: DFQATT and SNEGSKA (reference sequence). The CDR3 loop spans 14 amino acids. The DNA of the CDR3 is TGCAGTGCCATCCGGGACAGGGGGTACAATGAGCAGTTCTTC. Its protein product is CSAIRDRGYNEQFF.

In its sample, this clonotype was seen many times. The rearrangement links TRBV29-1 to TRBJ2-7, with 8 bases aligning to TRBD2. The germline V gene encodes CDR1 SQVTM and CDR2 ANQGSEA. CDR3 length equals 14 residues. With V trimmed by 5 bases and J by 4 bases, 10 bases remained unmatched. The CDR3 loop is CSVISQREYYEQYF. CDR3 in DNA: TGCAGCGTTATCTCCCAGCGGGAGTATTACGAGCAGTACTTC.

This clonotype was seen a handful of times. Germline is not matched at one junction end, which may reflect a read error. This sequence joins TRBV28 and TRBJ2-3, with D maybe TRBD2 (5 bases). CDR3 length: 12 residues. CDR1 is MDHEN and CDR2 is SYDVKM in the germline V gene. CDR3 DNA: TGCCGCAGCGGAACTAGCACAGATACGCAGTATTTT. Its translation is CRSGTSTDTQYF.

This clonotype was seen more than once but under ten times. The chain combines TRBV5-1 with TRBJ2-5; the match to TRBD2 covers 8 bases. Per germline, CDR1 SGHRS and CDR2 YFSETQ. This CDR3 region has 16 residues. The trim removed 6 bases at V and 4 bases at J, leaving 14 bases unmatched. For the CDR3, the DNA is TGCGCCAGCACAGTTGAGCGGGAGTACCCCTTAGAGACCCAGTACTTC. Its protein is CASTVEREYPLETQYF.

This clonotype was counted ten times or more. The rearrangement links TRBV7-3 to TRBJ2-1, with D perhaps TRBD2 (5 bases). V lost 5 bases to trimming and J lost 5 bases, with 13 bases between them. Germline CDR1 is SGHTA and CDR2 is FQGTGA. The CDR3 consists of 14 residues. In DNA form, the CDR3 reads TGTGCCAGCAGCCTTCTAGCAGTTAACAATGAGCAGTTCTTC. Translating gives CASSLLAVNNEQFF.

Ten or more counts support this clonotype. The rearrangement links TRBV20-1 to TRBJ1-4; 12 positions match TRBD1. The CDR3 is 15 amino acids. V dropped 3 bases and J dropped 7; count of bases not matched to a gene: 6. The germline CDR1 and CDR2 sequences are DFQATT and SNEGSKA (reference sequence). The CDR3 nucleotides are TGCAGTGCTAGCCGGGGACAGGGGGCGCGTGAAAAACTGTTTTTT. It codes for CSASRGQGAREKLFF.

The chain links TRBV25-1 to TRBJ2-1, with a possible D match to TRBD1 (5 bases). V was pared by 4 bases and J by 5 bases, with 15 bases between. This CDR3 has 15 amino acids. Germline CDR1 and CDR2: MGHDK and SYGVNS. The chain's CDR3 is CASSVKTEGNNEQFF. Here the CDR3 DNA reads TGTGCCAGCAGTGTAAAGACAGAAGGAAACAATGAGCAGTTCTTC.

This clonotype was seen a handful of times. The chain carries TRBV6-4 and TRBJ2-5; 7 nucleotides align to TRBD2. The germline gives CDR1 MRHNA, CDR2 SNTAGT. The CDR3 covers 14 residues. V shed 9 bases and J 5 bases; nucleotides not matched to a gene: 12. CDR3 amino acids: CASWLGGSRETQYF. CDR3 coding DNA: TGTGCCAGTTGGCTCGGCGGGAGTCGGGAGACCCAGTACTTC.

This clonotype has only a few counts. The CDR3 protein is CASIGRSGTGELFF. The CDR3 DNA reads as TGTGCCAGCATTGGGAGGAGTGGCACCGGGGAGCTGTTTTTT. The rearrangement uses TRBV27 and TRBJ2-2, with a possible D match to TRBD2 (6 bases). The CDR3 spans 14 residues. In germline, CDR1 is MNHEY, CDR2 SMNVEV (reference sequence). The V gene lost 7 bases and the J gene lost 4 bases, with 13 bases spanning the gap.

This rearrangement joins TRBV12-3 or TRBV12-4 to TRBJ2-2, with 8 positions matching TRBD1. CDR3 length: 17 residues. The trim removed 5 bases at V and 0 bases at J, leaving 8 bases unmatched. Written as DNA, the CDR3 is TGTGCCAGCAGTCCCGGAGGGACAGGAGCGAACACCGGGGAGCTGTTTTTT. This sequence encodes CASSPGGTGANTGELFF.

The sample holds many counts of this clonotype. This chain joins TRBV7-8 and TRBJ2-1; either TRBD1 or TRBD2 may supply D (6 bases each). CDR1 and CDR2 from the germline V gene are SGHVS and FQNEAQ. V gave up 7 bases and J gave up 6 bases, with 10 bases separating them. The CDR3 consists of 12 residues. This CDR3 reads CASTGATNEQFF. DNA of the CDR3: TGTGCCAGCACGGGGGCCACCAATGAGCAGTTCTTC.

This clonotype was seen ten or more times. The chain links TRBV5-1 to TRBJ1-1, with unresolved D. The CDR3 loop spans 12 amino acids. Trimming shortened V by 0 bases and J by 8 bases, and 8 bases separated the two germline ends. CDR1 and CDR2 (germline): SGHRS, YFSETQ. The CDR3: CASSLGDGEAFF. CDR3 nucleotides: TGCGCCAGCAGCTTGGGCGACGGCGAAGCTTTCTTT. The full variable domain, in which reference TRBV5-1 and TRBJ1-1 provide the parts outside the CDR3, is KAGVTQTPRYLIKTRGQQVTLSCSPISGHRSVSWYQQTPGQGLQFLFEYFSETQRNKGNFPGRFSGRQFSNSRSEMNVSTLELGDSALYLCASSLGDGEAFFGQGTRLTVV.

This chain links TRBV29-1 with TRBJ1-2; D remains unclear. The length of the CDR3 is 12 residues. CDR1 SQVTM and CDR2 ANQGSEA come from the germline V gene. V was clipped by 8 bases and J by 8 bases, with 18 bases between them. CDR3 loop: CSTSPASQGYTF. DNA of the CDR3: TGCAGCACCTCCCCAGCATCACAAGGCTACACCTTC.

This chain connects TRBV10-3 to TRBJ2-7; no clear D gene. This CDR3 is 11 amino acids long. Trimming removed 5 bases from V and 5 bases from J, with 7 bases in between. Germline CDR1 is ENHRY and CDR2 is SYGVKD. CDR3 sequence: CAISTRDEQYF. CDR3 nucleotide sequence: TGTGCCATCAGTACCCGGGACGAGCAGTACTTC.